The TCR beta chain under discussion was sequenced for a study of cytomegalovirus exposure and HLA in healthy donors. Overall study: About 79% of roughly 400 genotyped donors fell in the Caucasian-associated ancestry cluster.

It was with 60 Vbeta and 13 Jbeta primers that the PCR ran. Repertoires were generated with immunoSEQ multiplex PCR, while TCRdb's copy carries only in-frame clones and drops some. The profile covers 110,000 or so clones, with approximately 69% appearing a single time and more than 3.5% taken by the ten largest. The CDR3 has 16 residues. Germline V gives CDR1 SGHDN, CDR2 FVKESK. Unmatched junction bases numbered 10, after V lost 4 bases and J lost 6 bases. Points from the study as a whole: Among the CMV-associated chains, three were confirmed in vitro as specific for CMV antigens. Researchers counted over 150 TCR beta chains as cytomegalovirus-associated. A prior analysis recorded that most TCR beta V segments were productive about 87% or about 30% of the time.

This clone showed up just once. What it binds is not known. The specimen was PBMCs. This clonotype originated in a woman in her thirties or forties in good health and CMV-seropositive. This rearrangement joins TRBV14 to TRBJ2-1, with 9 positions matching TRBD2. The CDR3, as DNA: TGTGCCAGCAGCCCACTCGGGGTAGCGGGAGCCAATGAGCAGTTCTTC. This translates into CASSPLGVAGANEQFF.